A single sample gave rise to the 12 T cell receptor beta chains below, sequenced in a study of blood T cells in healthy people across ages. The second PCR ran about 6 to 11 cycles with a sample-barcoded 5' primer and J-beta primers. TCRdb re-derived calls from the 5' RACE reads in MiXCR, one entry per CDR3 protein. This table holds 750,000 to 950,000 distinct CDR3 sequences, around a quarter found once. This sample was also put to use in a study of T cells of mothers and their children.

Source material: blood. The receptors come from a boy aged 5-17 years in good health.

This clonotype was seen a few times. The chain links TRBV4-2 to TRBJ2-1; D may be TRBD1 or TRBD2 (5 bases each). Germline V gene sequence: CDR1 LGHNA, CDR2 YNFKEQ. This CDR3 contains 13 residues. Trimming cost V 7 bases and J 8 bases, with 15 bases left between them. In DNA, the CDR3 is TGTGCCAGCAACCTCGAGGGGATCGATGAGCAGTTCTTC. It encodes CASNLEGIDEQFF.

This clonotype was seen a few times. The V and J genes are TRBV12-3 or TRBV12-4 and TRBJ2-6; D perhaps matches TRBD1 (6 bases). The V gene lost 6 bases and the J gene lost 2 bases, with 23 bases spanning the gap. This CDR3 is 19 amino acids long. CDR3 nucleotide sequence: TGTGCCAGCAGCCCGGCCAGGGGTTCTCCCTCTACTGGGGCCAACGTCCTGACTTTC. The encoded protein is CASSPARGSPSTGANVLTF.

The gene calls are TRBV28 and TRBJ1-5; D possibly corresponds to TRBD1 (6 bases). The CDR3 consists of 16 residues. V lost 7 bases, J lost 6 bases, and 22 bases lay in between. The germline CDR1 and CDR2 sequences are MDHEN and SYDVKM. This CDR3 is CASNSTTTGFSQPQHF. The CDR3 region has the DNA TGTGCCAGCAACTCTACAACAACAGGGTTTAGTCAGCCCCAGCATTTT.

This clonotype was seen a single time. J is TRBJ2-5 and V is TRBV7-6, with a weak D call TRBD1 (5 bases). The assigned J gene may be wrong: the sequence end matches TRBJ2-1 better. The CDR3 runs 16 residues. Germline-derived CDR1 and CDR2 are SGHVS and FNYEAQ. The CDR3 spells CASSLAPMTVYNEQFF. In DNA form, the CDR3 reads TGTGCCAGCAGCTTAGCGCCGATGACAGTCTACAATGAGCAGTTCTTC.

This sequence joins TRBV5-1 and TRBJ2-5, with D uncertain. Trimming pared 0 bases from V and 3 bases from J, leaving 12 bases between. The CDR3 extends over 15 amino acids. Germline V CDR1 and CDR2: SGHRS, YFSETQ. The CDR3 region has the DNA TGCGCCAGCAGCTTGGCCTTCAGCCCCAAAGAGACCCAGTACTTC. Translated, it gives CASSLAFSPKETQYF.

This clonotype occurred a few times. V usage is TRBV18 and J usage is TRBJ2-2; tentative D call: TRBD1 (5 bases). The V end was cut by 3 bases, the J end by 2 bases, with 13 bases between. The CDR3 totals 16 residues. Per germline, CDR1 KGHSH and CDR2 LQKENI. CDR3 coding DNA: TGTGCCAGCTCACCCCTTGAGACAGCAAACACCGGGGAGCTGTTTTTT. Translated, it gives CASSPLETANTGELFF.

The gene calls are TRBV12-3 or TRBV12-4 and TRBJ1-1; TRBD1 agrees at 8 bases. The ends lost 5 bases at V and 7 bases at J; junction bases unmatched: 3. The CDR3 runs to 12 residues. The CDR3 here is CASSQGAREAFF. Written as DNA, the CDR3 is TGTGCCAGCAGTCAGGGGGCCCGTGAAGCTTTCTTT.

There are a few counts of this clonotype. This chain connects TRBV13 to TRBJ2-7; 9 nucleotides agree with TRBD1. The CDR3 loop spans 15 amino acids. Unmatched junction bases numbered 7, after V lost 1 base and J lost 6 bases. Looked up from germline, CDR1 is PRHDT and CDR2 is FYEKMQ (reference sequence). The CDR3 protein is CASSLADRGGGEQYF. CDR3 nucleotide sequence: TGTGCCAGCAGCTTAGCGGACAGGGGTGGAGGCGAGCAGTACTTC.

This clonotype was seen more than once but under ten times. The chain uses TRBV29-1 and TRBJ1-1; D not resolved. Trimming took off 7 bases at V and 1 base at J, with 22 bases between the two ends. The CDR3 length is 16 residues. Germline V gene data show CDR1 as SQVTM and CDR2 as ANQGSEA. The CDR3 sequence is CSGAIVVGQPNTEAFF. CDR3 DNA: TGCAGCGGCGCGATAGTCGTGGGCCAGCCGAACACTGAAGCTTTCTTT.

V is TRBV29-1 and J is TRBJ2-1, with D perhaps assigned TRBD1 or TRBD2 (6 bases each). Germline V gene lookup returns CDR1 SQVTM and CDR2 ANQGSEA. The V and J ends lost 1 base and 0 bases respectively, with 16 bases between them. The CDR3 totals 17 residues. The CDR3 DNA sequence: TGCAGCGTTGAAGGGAGGGACAATCCCCTCTCCTACAATGAGCAGTTCTTC. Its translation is CSVEGRDNPLSYNEQFF.

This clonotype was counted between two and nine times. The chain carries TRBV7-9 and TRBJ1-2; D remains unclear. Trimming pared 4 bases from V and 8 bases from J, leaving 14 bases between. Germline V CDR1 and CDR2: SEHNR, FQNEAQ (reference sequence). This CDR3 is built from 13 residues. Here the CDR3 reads CASSWLQAEGYTF. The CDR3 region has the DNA TGTGCCAGCAGCTGGTTGCAGGCGGAGGGCTACACCTTC. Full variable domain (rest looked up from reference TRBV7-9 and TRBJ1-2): DTGVSQNPRHKITKRGQNVTFRCDPISEHNRLYWYRQTLGQGPEFLTYFQNEAQLEKSRLLSDRFSAERPKGSFSTLEIQRTEQGDSAMYLCASSWLQAEGYTFGSGTRLTVV.

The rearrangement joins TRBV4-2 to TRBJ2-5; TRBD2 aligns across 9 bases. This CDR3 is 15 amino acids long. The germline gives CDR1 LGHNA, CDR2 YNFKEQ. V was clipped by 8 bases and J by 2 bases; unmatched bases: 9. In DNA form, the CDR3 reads TGTGCCAGCGCGCAAGTAGCGGGGGAACAAGAGACCCAGTACTTC. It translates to CASAQVAGEQETQYF.